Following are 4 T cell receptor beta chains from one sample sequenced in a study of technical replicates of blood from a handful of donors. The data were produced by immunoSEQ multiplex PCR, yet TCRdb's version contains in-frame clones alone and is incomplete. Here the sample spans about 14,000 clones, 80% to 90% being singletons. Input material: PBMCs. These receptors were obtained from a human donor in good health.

The DNA of the CDR3 is TGTGCCAGCAGTGAAGAACTAGCGGGATCCTACGAGCAGTACTTC. The encoded protein is CASSEELAGSYEQYF. The gene calls are TRBV6-1 and TRBJ2-7, with TRBD2 matching over 10 bases. Germline V lookup: CDR1 MNHNS, CDR2 SASEGT. J lost 1 base, V lost 1 base, and 1 base had no gene match. The CDR3 length is 15 residues.

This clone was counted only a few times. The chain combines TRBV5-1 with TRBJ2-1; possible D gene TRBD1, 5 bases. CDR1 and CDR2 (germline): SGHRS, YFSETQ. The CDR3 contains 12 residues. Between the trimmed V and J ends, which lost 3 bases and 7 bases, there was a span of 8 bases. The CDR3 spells CASSSDRNEQFF. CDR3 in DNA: TGCGCCAGCAGCTCTGACAGAAATGAGCAGTTCTTC.

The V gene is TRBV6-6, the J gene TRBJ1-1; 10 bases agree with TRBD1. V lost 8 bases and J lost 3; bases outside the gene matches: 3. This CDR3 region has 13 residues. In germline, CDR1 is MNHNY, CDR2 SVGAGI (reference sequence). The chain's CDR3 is CASGTGAHTEAFF. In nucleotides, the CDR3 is TGTGCCAGCGGGACAGGGGCCCACACTGAAGCTTTCTTT.

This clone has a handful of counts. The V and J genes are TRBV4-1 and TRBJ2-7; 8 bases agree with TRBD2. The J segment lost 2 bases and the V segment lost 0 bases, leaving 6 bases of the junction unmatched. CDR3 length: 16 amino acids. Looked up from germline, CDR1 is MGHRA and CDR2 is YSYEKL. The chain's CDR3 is CASSQEPGRATYEQYF. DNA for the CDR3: TGCGCCAGCAGCCAAGAGCCCGGGAGGGCGACCTACGAGCAGTACTTC.